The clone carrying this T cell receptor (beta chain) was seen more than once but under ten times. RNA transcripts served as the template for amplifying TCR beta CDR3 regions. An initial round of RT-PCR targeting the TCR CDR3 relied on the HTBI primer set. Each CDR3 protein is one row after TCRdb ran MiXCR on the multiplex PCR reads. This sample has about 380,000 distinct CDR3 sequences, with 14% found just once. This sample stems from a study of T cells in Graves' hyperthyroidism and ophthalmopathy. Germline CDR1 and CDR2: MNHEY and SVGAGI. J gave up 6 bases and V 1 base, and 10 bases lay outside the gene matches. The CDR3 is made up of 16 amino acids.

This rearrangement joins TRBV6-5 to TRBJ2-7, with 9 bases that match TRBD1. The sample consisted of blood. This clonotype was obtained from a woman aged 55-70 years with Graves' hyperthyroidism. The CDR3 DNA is TGTGCCAGCAGTTACTTGAGACCGGGACAGGGCTTCGAGCAGTACTTC. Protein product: CASSYLRPGQGFEQYF.